The rows below give T cell receptor beta chains drawn from one sample of a study of shared clonotypes between healthy human individuals. Using immunoSEQ multiplex PCR, the repertoire was profiled, and TCRdb retains in-frame clones only, with some absent. The sample records about 2 million clones, roughly 95% being singletons. What was sequenced was naive CD8+ T cells sorted from blood. The receptors were gathered from a man in his late teens or twenties in good health. Each CDR3 is given with its conserved first and last residue. Each record gives: J gene, V gene, D gene, CDR3 protein, CDR3 DNA. A D gene is named only where the DNA matches it firmly.

j_gene: TRBJ2-7
v_gene: TRBV6-5
d_gene: -
CDR3aa: CASSSPGHPYEQYF
CDR3nt: TGTGCCAGCAGTTCCCCGGGACACCCATACGAGCAGTACTTC

j_gene: TRBJ2-2
v_gene: TRBV9
d_gene: TRBD1
CDR3aa: CASQGQDNTGELFF
CDR3nt: TGTGCCAGCCAGGGACAGGATAACACCGGGGAGCTGTTTTTT

j_gene: TRBJ2-1
v_gene: TRBV4-3
d_gene: TRBD2
CDR3aa: CASSSTSGEPYNEQFF
CDR3nt: TGCGCCAGCAGCTCGACTAGCGGGGAGCCCTACAATGAGCAGTTCTTC

j_gene: TRBJ1-4
v_gene: TRBV25-1
d_gene: TRBD1
CDR3aa: CASSPPGQPEKLFF
CDR3nt: TGTGCCAGCAGTCCCCCGGGACAGCCTGAAAAACTGTTTTTT

j_gene: TRBJ1-1
v_gene: TRBV28
d_gene: TRBD1
CDR3aa: CASSYGQGLGAFF
CDR3nt: TGTGCCAGCAGTTACGGACAGGGCCTAGGGGCTTTCTTT

j_gene: TRBJ2-2
v_gene: TRBV2
d_gene: TRBD1
CDR3aa: CASSDDRVNTGELFF
CDR3nt: TGTGCCAGCAGTGACGACAGGGTAAACACCGGGGAGCTGTTTTTT

j_gene: TRBJ1-3
v_gene: TRBV30
d_gene: -
CDR3aa: CAWSVREIFSGNTIYF
CDR3nt: TGTGCCTGGAGTGTACGGGAGATTTTCTCTGGAAACACCATATATTTT

j_gene: TRBJ1-2
v_gene: TRBV29-1
d_gene: -
CDR3aa: CSAMIGGTGYTF
CDR3nt: TGCAGCGCCATGATTGGGGGGACCGGCTACACCTTC

j_gene: TRBJ1-1
v_gene: TRBV28
d_gene: -
CDR3aa: CASSLRGGNTEAFF
CDR3nt: TGTGCCAGCAGTTTAAGGGGGGGGAACACTGAAGCTTTCTTT

j_gene: TRBJ2-7
v_gene: TRBV5-4
d_gene: -
CDR3aa: CASSLWGAHYEQYF
CDR3nt: TGTGCCAGCAGCTTGTGGGGGGCGCACTACGAGCAGTACTTC

j_gene: TRBJ1-6
v_gene: TRBV6-4
d_gene: -
CDR3aa: CASSEGAYNSPLHF
CDR3nt: TGTGCCAGCAGTGAAGGGGCCTATAATTCACCCCTCCACTTT

j_gene: TRBJ2-1
v_gene: TRBV20-1
d_gene: -
CDR3aa: CSGTQAEQFF
CDR3nt: TGCTCGGGGACACAGGCTGAGCAGTTCTTC